This TCR beta chain was sequenced in a study of blood T cell repertoires in COVID-19. Measured with immunoSEQ multiplex PCR; TCRdb has only the in-frame clones, and not every one. The table has some 25,000 clones, 82% seen once. Germline values: CDR1 LNHDA, CDR2 SQIVND (reference sequence). There are 13 residues in the CDR3. V lost 3 bases to trimming and J lost 10 bases; unmatched junction nucleotides: 7. The receptor's source is a human donor in a cohort sampled during active COVID-19. Material for sequencing was peripheral blood. The V and J genes are TRBV19 and TRBJ1-1, with 8 bases that match TRBD1. The CDR3 here is CASSIVLDRGAFF. DNA of the CDR3: TGTGCCAGTAGTATTGTCCTCGACAGGGGAGCTTTCTTT.